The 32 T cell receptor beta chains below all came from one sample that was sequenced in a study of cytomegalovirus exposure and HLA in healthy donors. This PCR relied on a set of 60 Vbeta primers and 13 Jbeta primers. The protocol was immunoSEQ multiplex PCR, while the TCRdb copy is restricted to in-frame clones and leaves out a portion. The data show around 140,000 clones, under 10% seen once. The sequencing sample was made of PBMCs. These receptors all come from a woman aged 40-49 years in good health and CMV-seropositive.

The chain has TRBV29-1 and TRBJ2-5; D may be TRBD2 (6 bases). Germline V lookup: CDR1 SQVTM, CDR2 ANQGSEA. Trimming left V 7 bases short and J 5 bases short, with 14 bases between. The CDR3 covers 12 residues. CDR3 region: CSALGTVETQYF. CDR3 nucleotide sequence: TGCAGCGCACTAGGGACTGTGGAGACCCAGTACTTC.

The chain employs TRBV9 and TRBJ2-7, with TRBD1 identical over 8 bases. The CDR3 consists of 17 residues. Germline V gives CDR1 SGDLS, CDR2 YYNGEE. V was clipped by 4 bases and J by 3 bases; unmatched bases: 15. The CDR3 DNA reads TGTGCCAGCAGCTCAGGACAGGGAGGATCTCCTCTCTACGAGCAGTACTTC. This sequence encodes CASSSGQGGSPLYEQYF. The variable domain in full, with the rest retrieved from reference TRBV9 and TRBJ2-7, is DSGVTQTPKHLITATGQRVTLRCSPRSGDLSVYWYQQSLDQGLQFLIQYYNGEERAKGNILERFSAQQFPDLHSELNLSSLELGDSALYFCASSSGQGGSPLYEQYFGPGTRLTVT.

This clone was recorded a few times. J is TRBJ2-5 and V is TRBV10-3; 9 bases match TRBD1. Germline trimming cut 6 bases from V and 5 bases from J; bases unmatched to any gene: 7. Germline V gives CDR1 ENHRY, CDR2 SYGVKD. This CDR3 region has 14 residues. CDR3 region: CAIREGQGPETQYF. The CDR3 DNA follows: TGTGCCATCAGAGAGGGACAGGGCCCCGAGACCCAGTACTTC.

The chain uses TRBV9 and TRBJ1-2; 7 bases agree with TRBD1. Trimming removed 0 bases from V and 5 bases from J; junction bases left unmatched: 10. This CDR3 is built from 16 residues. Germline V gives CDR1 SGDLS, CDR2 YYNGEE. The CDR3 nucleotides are TGTGCCAGCAGCGTAGCCCCAGGGGGGAGTCATTATGGCTACACCTTC. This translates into CASSVAPGGSHYGYTF.

CDR3 sequence (DNA): TGTGCCAGCAGCCCAGGGGGCGGAGAGACCCAGTACTTC. This codes for CASSPGGGETQYF. V is TRBV7-3 and J is TRBJ2-5; 8 nucleotides line up with TRBD1. The CDR3 totals 13 residues. V was pared by 5 bases and J by 4 bases, with 3 bases of the junction left unmatched. Germline V gene lookup returns CDR1 SGHTA and CDR2 FQGTGA. Based on the CDR3 plus reference TRBV7-3 and TRBJ2-5, the full variable domain is GAGVSQTPSNKVTEKGKYVELRCDPISGHTALYWYRQSLGQGPEFLIYFQGTGAADDSGLPNDRFFAVRPEGSVSTLKIQRTERGDSAVYLCASSPGGGETQYFGPGTRLLVL.

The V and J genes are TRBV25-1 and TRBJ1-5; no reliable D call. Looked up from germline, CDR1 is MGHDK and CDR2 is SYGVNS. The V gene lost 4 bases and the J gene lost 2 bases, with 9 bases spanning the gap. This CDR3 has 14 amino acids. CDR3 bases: TGTGCCAGCAGTGCGAACGGGGGCAATCAGCCCCAGCATTTT. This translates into CASSANGGNQPQHF.

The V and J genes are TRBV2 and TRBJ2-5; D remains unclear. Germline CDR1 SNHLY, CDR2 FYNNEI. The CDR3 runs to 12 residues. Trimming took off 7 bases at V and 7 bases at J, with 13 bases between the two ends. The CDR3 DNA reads TGTGCCAGCAATACAGCTTACGGGACCCAGTACTTC. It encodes CASNTAYGTQYF.

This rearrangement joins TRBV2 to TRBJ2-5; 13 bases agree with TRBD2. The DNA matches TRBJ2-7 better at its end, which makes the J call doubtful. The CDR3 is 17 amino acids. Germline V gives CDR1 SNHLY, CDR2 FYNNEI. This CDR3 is CASIPGLAGASSYEQYF. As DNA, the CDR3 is TGTGCCAGCATCCCCGGACTAGCGGGGGCCTCCTCCTACGAGCAGTACTTC.

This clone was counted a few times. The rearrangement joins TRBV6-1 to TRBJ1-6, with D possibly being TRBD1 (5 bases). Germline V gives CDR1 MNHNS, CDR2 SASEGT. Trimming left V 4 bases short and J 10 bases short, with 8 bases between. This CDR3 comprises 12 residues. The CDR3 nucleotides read TGTGCCAGCAGTGGGGGACTATCACCCCTCCACTTT. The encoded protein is CASSGGLSPLHF.

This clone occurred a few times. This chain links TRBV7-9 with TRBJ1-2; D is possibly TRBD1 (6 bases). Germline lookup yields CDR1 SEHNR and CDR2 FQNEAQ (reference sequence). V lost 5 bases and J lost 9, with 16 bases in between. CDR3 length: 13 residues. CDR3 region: CASSPSSGQRYTF. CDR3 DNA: TGTGCCAGCAGCCCCTCTAGCGGACAGCGCTACACCTTC.

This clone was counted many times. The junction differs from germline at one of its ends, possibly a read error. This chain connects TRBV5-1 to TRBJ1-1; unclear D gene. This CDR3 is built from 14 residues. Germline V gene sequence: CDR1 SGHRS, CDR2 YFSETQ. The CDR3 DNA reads TGCGCCAGCAGCGTCAGAGGTATGAACGCTGAAGCTTTCTTT. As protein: CASSVRGMNAEAFF.

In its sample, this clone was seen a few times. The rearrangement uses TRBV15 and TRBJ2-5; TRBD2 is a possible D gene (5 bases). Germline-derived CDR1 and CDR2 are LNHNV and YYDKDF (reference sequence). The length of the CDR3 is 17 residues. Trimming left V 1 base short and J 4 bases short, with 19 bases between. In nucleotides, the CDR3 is TGTGCCACCAGCAGAGTAAGCGGCACCCTCTGGCTAGAGACCCAGTACTTC. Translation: CATSRVSGTLWLETQYF.

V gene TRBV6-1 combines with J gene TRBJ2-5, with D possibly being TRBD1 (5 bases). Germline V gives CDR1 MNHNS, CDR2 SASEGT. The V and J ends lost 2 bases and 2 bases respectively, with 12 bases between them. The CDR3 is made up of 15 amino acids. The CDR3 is CASSELAGQQETQYF. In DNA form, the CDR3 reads TGTGCCAGCAGTGAATTGGCAGGACAACAAGAGACCCAGTACTTC.

The CDR3 sequence is CASSLEATGKETQYF. As DNA, the CDR3 is TGCGCCAGCAGCTTGGAGGCCACAGGGAAAGAGACCCAGTACTTC. The V gene is TRBV5-1, the J gene TRBJ2-5; perhaps TRBD1 as D (6 bases). Trimming took off 0 bases at V and 3 bases at J, with 12 bases between the two ends. CDR1 and CDR2 from the germline V gene are SGHRS and YFSETQ. The CDR3 has 15 amino acids.

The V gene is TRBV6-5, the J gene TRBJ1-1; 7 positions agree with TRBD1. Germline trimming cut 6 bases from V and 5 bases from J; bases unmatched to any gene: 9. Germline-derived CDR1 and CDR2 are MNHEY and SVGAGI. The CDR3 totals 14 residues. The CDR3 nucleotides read TGTGCCAGCAGCGTGGCAGGGGGTCGAACTGAAGCTTTCTTT. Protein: CASSVAGGRTEAFF.

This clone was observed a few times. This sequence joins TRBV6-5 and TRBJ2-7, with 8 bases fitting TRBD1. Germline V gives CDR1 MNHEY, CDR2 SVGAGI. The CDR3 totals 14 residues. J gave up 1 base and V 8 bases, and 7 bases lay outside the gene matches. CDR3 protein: CASAVDRVSYEQYF. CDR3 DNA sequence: TGTGCCAGCGCGGTGGACAGGGTATCCTACGAGCAGTACTTC.

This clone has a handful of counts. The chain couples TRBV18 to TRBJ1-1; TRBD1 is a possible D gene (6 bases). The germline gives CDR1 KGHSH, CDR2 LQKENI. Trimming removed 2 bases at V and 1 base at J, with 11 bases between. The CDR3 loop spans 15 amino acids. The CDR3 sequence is CASSPTQGQNTEAFF. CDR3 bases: TGTGCCAGCTCACCAACGCAGGGACAGAACACTGAAGCTTTCTTT.

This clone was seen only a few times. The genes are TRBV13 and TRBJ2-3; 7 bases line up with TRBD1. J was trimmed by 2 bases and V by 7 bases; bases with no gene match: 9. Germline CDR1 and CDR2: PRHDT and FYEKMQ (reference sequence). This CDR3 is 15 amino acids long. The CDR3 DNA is TGTGCCAGCAACCCGGGACAGATATACACAGATACGCAGTATTTT. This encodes CASNPGQIYTDTQYF.

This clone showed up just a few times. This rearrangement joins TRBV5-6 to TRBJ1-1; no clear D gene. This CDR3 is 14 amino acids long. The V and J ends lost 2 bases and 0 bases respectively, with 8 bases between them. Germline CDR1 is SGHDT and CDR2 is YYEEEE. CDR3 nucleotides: TGTGCCAGCAGCTTCATCGGAGTGAACACTGAAGCTTTCTTT. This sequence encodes CASSFIGVNTEAFF.

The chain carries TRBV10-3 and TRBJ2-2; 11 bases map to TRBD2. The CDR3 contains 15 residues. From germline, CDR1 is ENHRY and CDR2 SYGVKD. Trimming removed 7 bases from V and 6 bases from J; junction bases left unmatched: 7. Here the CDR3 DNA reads TGTGCCATCACCCCTGGGACTAGCGGTGCCGGGGAGCTGTTTTTT. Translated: CAITPGTSGAGELFF.

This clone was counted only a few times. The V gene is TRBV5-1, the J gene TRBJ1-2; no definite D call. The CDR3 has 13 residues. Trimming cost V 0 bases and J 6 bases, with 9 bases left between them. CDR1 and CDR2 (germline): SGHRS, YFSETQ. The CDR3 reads CASSLEGVDGYTF. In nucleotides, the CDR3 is TGCGCCAGCAGCTTGGAAGGAGTGGATGGCTACACCTTC.

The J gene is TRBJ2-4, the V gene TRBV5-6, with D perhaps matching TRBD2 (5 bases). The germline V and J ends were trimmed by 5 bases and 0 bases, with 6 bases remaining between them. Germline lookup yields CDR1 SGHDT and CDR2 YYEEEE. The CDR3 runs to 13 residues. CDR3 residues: CASRGRAKNIQYF. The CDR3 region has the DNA TGTGCCAGCAGAGGGAGAGCCAAAAACATTCAGTACTTC.

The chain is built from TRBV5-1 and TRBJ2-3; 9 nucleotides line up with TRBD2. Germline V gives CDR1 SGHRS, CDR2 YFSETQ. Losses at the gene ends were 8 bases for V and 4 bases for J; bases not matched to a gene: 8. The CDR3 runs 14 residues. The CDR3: CASATSGGSDTQYF. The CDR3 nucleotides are TGCGCCAGTGCGACTAGCGGTGGTTCAGATACGCAGTATTTT.

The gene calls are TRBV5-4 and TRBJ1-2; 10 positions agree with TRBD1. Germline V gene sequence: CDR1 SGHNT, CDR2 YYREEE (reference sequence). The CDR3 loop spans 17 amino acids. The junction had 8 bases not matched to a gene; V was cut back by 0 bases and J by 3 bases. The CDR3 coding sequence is TGTGCCAGCAGCTTGGAGGACAGGGGGAAATGGGACTATGGCTACACCTTC. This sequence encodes CASSLEDRGKWDYGYTF.

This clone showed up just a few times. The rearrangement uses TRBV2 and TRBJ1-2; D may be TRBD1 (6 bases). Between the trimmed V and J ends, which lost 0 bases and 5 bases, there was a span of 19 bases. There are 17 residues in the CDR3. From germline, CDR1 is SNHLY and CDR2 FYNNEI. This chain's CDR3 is CASSEARGGVNVYGYTF. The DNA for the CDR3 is TGTGCCAGCAGTGAAGCGCGCGGGGGCGTAAACGTTTATGGCTACACCTTC.

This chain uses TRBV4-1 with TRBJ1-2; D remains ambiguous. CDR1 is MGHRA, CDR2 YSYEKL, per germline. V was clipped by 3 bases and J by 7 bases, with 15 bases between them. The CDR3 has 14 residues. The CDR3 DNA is TGCGCCAGCAGCCATCAAGGGAGGGCGAGTGGCTACACCTTC. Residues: CASSHQGRASGYTF.

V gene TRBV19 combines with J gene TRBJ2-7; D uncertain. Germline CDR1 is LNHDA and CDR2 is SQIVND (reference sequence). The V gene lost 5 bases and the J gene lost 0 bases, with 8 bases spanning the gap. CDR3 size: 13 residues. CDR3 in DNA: TGTGCCAGTAGTCCAACTAACTCCTACGAGCAGTACTTC. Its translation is CASSPTNSYEQYF.

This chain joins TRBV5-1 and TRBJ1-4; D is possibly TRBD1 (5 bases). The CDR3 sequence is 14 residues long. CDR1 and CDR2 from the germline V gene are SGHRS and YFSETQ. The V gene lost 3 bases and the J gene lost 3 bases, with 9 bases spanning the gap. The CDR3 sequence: CASSSTASNEKLFF. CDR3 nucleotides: TGCGCCAGCAGCTCGACAGCTTCTAATGAAAAACTGTTTTTT.

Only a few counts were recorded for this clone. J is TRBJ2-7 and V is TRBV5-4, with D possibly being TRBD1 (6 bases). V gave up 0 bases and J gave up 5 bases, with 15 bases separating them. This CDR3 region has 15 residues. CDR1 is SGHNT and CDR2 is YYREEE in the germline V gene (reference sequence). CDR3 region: CASSLASGARNEQYF. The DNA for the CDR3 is TGTGCCAGCAGCTTGGCCTCAGGGGCGCGGAACGAGCAGTACTTC.

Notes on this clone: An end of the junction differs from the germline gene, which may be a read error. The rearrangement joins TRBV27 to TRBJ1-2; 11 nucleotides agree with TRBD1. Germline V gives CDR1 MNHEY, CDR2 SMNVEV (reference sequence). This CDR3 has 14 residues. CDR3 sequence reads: CASSKDRGPYGYPF. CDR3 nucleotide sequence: TGTGCCAGCAGTAAGGACAGGGGGCCGTATGGCTACCCCTTC.

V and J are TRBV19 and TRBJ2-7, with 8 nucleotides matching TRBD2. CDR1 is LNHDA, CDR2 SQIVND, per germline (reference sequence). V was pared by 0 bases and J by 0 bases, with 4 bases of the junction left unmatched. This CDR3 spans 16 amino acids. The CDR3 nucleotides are TGTGCCAGTAGTATAGATCTGGGACTAGACTCCTACGAGCAGTACTTC. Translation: CASSIDLGLDSYEQYF.

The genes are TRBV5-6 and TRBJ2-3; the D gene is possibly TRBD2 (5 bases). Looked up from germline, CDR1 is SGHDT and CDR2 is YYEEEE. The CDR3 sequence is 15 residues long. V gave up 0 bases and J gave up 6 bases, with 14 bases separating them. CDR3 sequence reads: CASSLGTLARDTQYF. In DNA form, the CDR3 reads TGTGCCAGCAGCTTGGGTACCTTAGCGAGGGATACGCAGTATTTT.